These 15 T cell receptor beta chains were all obtained from the same sample, sequenced in a study of T cell changes during pregnancy in multiple sclerosis. Assay: immunoSEQ multiplex PCR; the TCRdb copy retains only in-frame clones and omits some. The sample carries 50,000 or so clones, around 92% recorded once. This material consisted of peripheral blood, taken after pregnancy. Every receptor here comes from a female donor in good health, enrolled as a control in a pregnancy study.

The chain recombines TRBV2 with TRBJ1-3; D ambiguous. V lost 6 bases to trimming and J lost 4 bases, with 16 bases between them. CDR1 SNHLY and CDR2 FYNNEI come from the germline V gene. The CDR3 is 15 residues long. This CDR3 is CASSRNPGSGNTIYF. CDR3 bases: TGTGCCAGCAGCCGAAACCCAGGCTCCGGAAACACCATATATTTT.

The J gene is TRBJ1-4, the V gene TRBV6-1; D gene unclear. Per germline, CDR1 MNHNS and CDR2 SASEGT. Trimming removed 1 base at V and 5 bases at J, with 14 bases between. This CDR3 has 16 amino acids. The CDR3 loop reads CASSEVPIRENEKLFF. The CDR3, as DNA: TGTGCCAGCAGTGAAGTCCCCATTCGGGAAAATGAAAAACTGTTTTTT.

This chain joins TRBV5-1 and TRBJ2-1; 10 nucleotides match TRBD2. Germline V gene sequence: CDR1 SGHRS, CDR2 YFSETQ. The CDR3 length is 16 residues. J was trimmed by 2 bases and V by 4 bases; bases with no gene match: 6. In DNA form, the CDR3 reads TGCGCCAGCAGCGGACCTAGCGGGAGTCCCTACAATGAGCAGTTCTTC. Its protein is CASSGPSGSPYNEQFF.

The chain uses TRBV7-9 and TRBJ1-6; TRBD1 matches 9 bases. The V gene end was trimmed by 1 base and the J gene end by 8 bases; junction bases not matched to a gene: 3. CDR3 length equals 15 residues. CDR1 SEHNR and CDR2 FQNEAQ come from the germline V gene (reference sequence). The CDR3 reads CASSLETGGYSPLHF. CDR3 DNA sequence: TGTGCCAGCAGCTTAGAGACAGGGGGTTATTCACCCCTCCACTTT.

The rearrangement links TRBV18 to TRBJ1-4; D unresolved. Germline loops: CDR1 KGHSH, CDR2 LQKENI. The V end was cut by 3 bases, the J end by 5 bases, with 7 bases between. The CDR3 contains 13 residues. The CDR3 here is CASSPGRNEKLFF. CDR3 nucleotide sequence: TGTGCCAGCTCACCGGGCCGGAATGAAAAACTGTTTTTT.

This clone was seen just once. The chain links TRBV28 to TRBJ1-6; a weak D match, TRBD1 (6 bases). The CDR3 sequence is 14 residues long. The germline V gene encodes CDR1 MDHEN and CDR2 SYDVKM. The V gene lost 5 bases and the J gene lost 8 bases, with 13 bases spanning the gap. CDR3 protein: CASSHRVIDSPLHF. DNA of the CDR3: TGTGCCAGCAGTCACAGGGTTATTGATTCACCCCTCCACTTT.

The chain employs TRBV7-9 and TRBJ1-5, with 7 positions matching TRBD1. Germline assignment: CDR1 SEHNR and CDR2 FQNEAQ (reference sequence). This CDR3 has 15 residues. V shed 5 bases and J 4 bases; nucleotides not matched to a gene: 8. The CDR3 loop is CASSRGGAGNQPQHF. The CDR3 DNA reads TGTGCCAGCAGCCGAGGGGGCGCGGGAAATCAGCCCCAGCATTTT. Variable domain in full (rest from reference TRBV7-9 and TRBJ1-5): DTGVSQNPRHKITKRGQNVTFRCDPISEHNRLYWYRQTLGQGPEFLTYFQNEAQLEKSRLLSDRFSAERPKGSFSTLEIQRTEQGDSAMYLCASSRGGAGNQPQHFGDGTRLSIL.

V and J are TRBV6-5 and TRBJ2-7; possibly TRBD2 for D (6 bases). Per germline, CDR1 MNHEY and CDR2 SVGAGI. The CDR3 extends over 14 amino acids. V was shortened by 6 bases and J by 0 bases, with 12 bases between the two germline ends. CDR3 residues: CASSYDGSSYEQYF. In DNA form, the CDR3 reads TGTGCCAGCAGCTACGACGGGAGCTCCTACGAGCAGTACTTC.

This rearrangement joins TRBV5-6 to TRBJ1-2; TRBD1 might be the D (5 bases). Germline loops: CDR1 SGHDT, CDR2 YYEEEE. V was trimmed by 0 bases and J by 8 bases, leaving 17 bases between them. The CDR3 is made up of 15 amino acids. The CDR3 is CASSLASGELRGYTF. The CDR3 DNA sequence: TGTGCCAGCAGCTTGGCATCGGGGGAATTGAGGGGCTACACCTTC.

The V and J genes are TRBV4-1 and TRBJ1-2; D is perhaps TRBD1 (6 bases). Germline-derived CDR1 and CDR2 are MGHRA and YSYEKL. With 1 base removed from V and 5 bases from J, the gap between germline ends came to 11 bases. The CDR3 length is 14 residues. DNA for the CDR3: TGCGCCAGCAGCCAAGGCTTCACAGGGTATGGCTACACCTTC. It yields the protein CASSQGFTGYGYTF.

As concerns this clone: At one end the junction does not follow the germline gene, possibly because of a read error. The CDR3 here is CASSSGGGNVLTF. The DNA for the CDR3 is TGTGCCAGCAGTTCCGGGGGGGGCAACGTCCTGACTTTC. The rearrangement links TRBV28 to TRBJ2-6; 8 bases map to TRBD2. The germline CDR1 and CDR2 sequences are MDHEN and SYDVKM. The CDR3 is 13 residues long.

The chain carries TRBV7-8 and TRBJ2-1, with 8 bases lining up with TRBD1. J was trimmed by 10 bases and V by 6 bases; bases with no gene match: 8. The CDR3 extends over 13 amino acids. Germline assignment: CDR1 SGHVS and CDR2 FQNEAQ. CDR3 DNA sequence: TGTGCCAGCAGGGGGGCAGGGGGCATCGAGCAGTTCTTC. It specifies CASRGAGGIEQFF.

This sequence joins TRBV13 and TRBJ2-7; the D is unclear. This CDR3 has 13 residues. Germline CDR1 is PRHDT and CDR2 is FYEKMQ (reference sequence). V shed 2 bases and J shed 3 bases, with 8 bases lying between them. The CDR3 nucleotides read TGTGCCAGCAGCTTACGCCAGTTCTACGAGCAGTACTTC. Protein sequence: CASSLRQFYEQYF. The whole variable domain, filled in from reference TRBV13 and TRBJ2-7, reads AAGVIQSPRHLIKEKRETATLKCYPIPRHDTVYWYQQGPGQDPQFLISFYEKMQSDKGSIPDRFSAQQFSDYHSELNMSSLELGDSALYFCASSLRQFYEQYFGPGTRLTVT.

Here the CDR3 reads CASSIGGARSYEQYF. DNA for the CDR3: TGTGCCAGTAGTATTGGGGGGGCGAGAAGTTACGAGCAGTACTTC. This rearrangement joins TRBV19 to TRBJ2-7, with D possibly being TRBD2 (7 bases). The CDR3 has 15 amino acids. Trimming left V 3 bases short and J 4 bases short, with 16 bases between. In germline, CDR1 is LNHDA, CDR2 SQIVND (reference sequence).

The V and J genes are TRBV11-2 and TRBJ2-7; 8 bases map to TRBD1. Per the germline V gene, CDR1 is SGHAT and CDR2 is FQNNGV. The CDR3 loop spans 12 amino acids. The J segment lost 6 bases and the V segment lost 3 bases, leaving 1 base of the junction unmatched. The CDR3 sequence is CASSLTGVEQYF. CDR3 nucleotides: TGTGCCAGCAGCTTGACAGGGGTCGAGCAGTACTTC.